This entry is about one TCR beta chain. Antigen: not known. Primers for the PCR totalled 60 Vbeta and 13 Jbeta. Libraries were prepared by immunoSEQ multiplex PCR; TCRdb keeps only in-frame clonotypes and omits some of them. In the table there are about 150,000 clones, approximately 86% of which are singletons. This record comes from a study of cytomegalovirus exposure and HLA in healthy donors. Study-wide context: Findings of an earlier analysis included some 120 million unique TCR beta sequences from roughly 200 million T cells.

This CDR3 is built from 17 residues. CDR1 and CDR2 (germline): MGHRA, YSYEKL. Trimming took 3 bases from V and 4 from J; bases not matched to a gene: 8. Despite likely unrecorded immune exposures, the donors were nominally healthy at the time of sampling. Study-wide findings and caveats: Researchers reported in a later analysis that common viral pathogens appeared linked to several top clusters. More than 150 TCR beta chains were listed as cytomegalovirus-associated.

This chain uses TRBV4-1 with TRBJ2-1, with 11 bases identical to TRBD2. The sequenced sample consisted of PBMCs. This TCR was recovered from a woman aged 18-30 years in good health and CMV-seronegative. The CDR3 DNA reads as TGCGCCAGCAGCCAGATGCCGGGACTAGCGGTTTACAATGAGCAGTTCTTC. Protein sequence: CASSQMPGLAVYNEQFF.